This TCR beta chain was obtained from a study of neurological immune-mediated disorders. Study outcomes and limitations: None of the CDR3 amino acid sequences of expanded clones recurred across subjects, suggesting private repertoires in all groups.

Trimming took off 4 bases at V and 6 bases at J, with 14 bases between the two ends. The length of the CDR3 is 14 residues. The germline V gene has CDR1 SGHRS and CDR2 YFSETQ. 5'RACE employing 10-nucleotide random UMIs yielded the cDNA. In every sequencing run, more than 180 million TCR-beta sequences were generated from 15-18 subjects. MiXCR was run by TCRdb on the 5' RACE reads, yielding one entry per CDR3 protein. The sample has some 60,000 distinct CDR3 sequences, roughly 9.7% seen once. The time point denotes: longitudinal time-point 2. The table lists this clonotype with many counts. Its antigen is still unknown.

Sequencing was performed on PBMCs. The TCR was taken from a man aged 25 to 40 in good health. The J gene is TRBJ2-4, the V gene TRBV5-1; D is perhaps TRBD2 (5 bases). The CDR3 DNA sequence: TGCGCCAGCAGCCGTGAGGGCCTTGGAAACATTCAGTACTTC. Translated: CASSREGLGNIQYF.